These 17 T cell receptor beta chains came from one sample sequenced in a study of T cell responses to AZD1222 COVID-19 vaccine. Assay: immunoSEQ multiplex PCR; the TCRdb copy retains only in-frame clones and omits some. The sample records under 200,000 clones, about nine tenths being singletons. The source was peripheral blood, collected on day 0 of AZD1222 vaccination. Source of these receptors: an adult in good health.

About this clone: The same CDR3 arises from other DNA sequences in this sample as well. The rearrangement links TRBV28 to TRBJ1-2, with D possibly being TRBD1 (5 bases). The V gene's germline CDR1 is MDHEN and CDR2 SYDVKM. This CDR3 comprises 12 residues. V was shortened by 3 bases and J by 4 bases, with 6 bases between the two germline ends. The CDR3 DNA is TGTGCCAGCAGTTTGGGGGTCTATGGCTACACCTTC. Residues: CASSLGVYGYTF.

The chain has TRBV6-1 and TRBJ1-2, with TRBD1 as a possible D gene (5 bases). There are 18 residues in the CDR3. V dropped 3 bases and J dropped 6 bases, with 26 bases sitting between them. Germline assignment: CDR1 MNHNS and CDR2 SASEGT. In nucleotides, the CDR3 is TGTGCCAGCAGTGATGGTAGTCAAGAAGACAGATGGGAAAATGGCTACACCTTC. Translated: CASSDGSQEDRWENGYTF.

The chain joins TRBV11-2 to TRBJ2-3; 7 bases align to TRBD2. CDR1 is SGHAT, CDR2 FQNNGV, per germline. The CDR3 totals 12 residues. The V and J ends lost 5 bases and 8 bases, in that order; junction bases with no gene match: 4. CDR3 region: CASSPTSVTQYF. The CDR3 DNA reads as TGTGCCAGCAGCCCAACTAGCGTTACGCAGTATTTT.

A few counts support this clone. The chain is built from TRBV5-5 and TRBJ2-1; D is tentatively TRBD1 or TRBD2 (7 bases each). In germline, CDR1 is SGHKS, CDR2 YYEKEE (reference sequence). The CDR3 extends over 15 amino acids. V dropped 4 bases and J dropped 6 bases, with 17 bases sitting between them. The chain's CDR3 is CASSQGGSLLNEQFF. The CDR3 nucleotides read TGTGCCAGCAGCCAGGGGGGGTCGCTGCTCAATGAGCAGTTCTTC.

This clone was recorded only once. The chain links TRBV6-5 to TRBJ2-7, with a tentative D call TRBD1 (7 bases). CDR3 length: 14 residues. Germline V gives CDR1 MNHEY, CDR2 SVGAGI. Trimming removed 8 bases at V and 3 bases at J, with 17 bases between. This chain's CDR3 is CASGYRGLHYEQYF. DNA for the CDR3: TGTGCCAGCGGGTACAGGGGACTCCACTACGAGCAGTACTTC.

The V and J genes are TRBV13 and TRBJ2-7; the D is unclear. The V and J ends lost 5 bases and 3 bases respectively, with 14 bases between them. CDR1 and CDR2 from the germline V gene are PRHDT and FYEKMQ (reference sequence). This CDR3 region has 14 residues. As DNA, the CDR3 is TGTGCCAGCAGCCCAAGCCGGGCCCTCTACGAGCAGTACTTC. Its translation is CASSPSRALYEQYF.

This chain links TRBV18 with TRBJ1-2, with D maybe TRBD1 (6 bases). Germline assignment: CDR1 KGHSH and CDR2 LQKENI. There are 14 residues in the CDR3. The ends were cut back, 3 bases at V and 7 bases at J, with 15 bases in the middle. The CDR3 bases are TGTGCCAGCTCACCCGCGACGGGGGGCATTGGCTACACCTTC. Its protein is CASSPATGGIGYTF. Based on the CDR3 plus reference TRBV18 and TRBJ1-2, the full variable domain is NAGVMQNPRHLVRRRGQEARLRCSPMKGHSHVYWYRQLPEEGLKFMVYLQKENIIDESGMPKERFSAEFPKEGPSILRIQQVVRGDSAAYFCASSPATGGIGYTFGSGTRLTVV.

The rearrangement joins TRBV7-2 to TRBJ1-3; no definite D call. Germline-derived CDR1 and CDR2 are SGHTA and FQGNSA. The CDR3 is made up of 14 amino acids. Trimming took 4 bases from V and 5 from J, leaving 12 bases between them. Here the CDR3 DNA reads TGTGCCAGCAGCTCGGAACGAGGTAGAAACACCATATATTTT. It is translated as CASSSERGRNTIYF.

This sequence joins TRBV4-3 and TRBJ2-3; 7 bases map to TRBD2. CDR3 length: 15 amino acids. Trimming cost V 1 base and J 5 bases; bases outside gene matches: 6. Germline-derived CDR1 and CDR2 are LGHNA and YSLEER. The DNA of the CDR3 is TGCGCCAGCAGCCAAGCGGCAGGGAGGGAAGATACGCAGTATTTT. Translating it yields CASSQAAGREDTQYF.

The rearrangement links TRBV28 to TRBJ1-5, with TRBD1 identical over 11 bases. In germline, CDR1 is MDHEN, CDR2 SYDVKM. This CDR3 contains 18 residues. J gave up 0 bases and V 7 bases, and 11 bases lay outside the gene matches. In nucleotides, the CDR3 is TGTGCCAGCACCAGGGACAGGGGGGGGTTGTATAGCAATCAGCCCCAGCATTTT. It encodes CASTRDRGGLYSNQPQHF.

The chain joins TRBV11-2 to TRBJ1-6; D unclear. The CDR3 runs to 14 residues. From germline, CDR1 is SGHAT and CDR2 FQNNGV. V lost 5 bases and J 2 bases, leaving 7 bases between the germline ends. CDR3 amino acids: CASSQRAYNSPLHF. The CDR3 bases are TGTGCCAGCAGCCAGCGGGCCTATAATTCACCCCTCCACTTT.

This sequence joins TRBV2 and TRBJ1-3; 8 nucleotides match TRBD1. This CDR3 contains 16 residues. Looked up from germline, CDR1 is SNHLY and CDR2 is FYNNEI. J was trimmed by 0 bases and V by 4 bases; bases with no gene match: 5. This chain's CDR3 is CASSGDRRSSGNTIYF. DNA for the CDR3: TGTGCCAGCAGTGGGGACAGGAGGAGCTCTGGAAACACCATATATTTT.

The chain has TRBV7-8 and TRBJ1-1, with D unresolved. This CDR3 region has 16 residues. In germline, CDR1 is SGHVS, CDR2 FQNEAQ. V was shortened by 5 bases and J by 0 bases, with 16 bases between the two germline ends. CDR3 nucleotide sequence: TGTGCCAGCAGCCGAAAGGCAGGTGACATGAACACTGAAGCTTTCTTT. Protein sequence: CASSRKAGDMNTEAFF.

The rearrangement uses TRBV28 and TRBJ2-5; D tentatively fits TRBD1 or TRBD2 (5 bases each). V lost 3 bases to trimming and J lost 0 bases, with 11 bases between them. Germline V gene sequence: CDR1 MDHEN, CDR2 SYDVKM. This CDR3 is built from 15 residues. CDR3 nucleotide sequence: TGTGCCAGCAGTTTTGGGGACCGGTACCAAGAGACCCAGTACTTC. Its protein is CASSFGDRYQETQYF.

The V gene is TRBV7-9, the J gene TRBJ1-2; 7 positions match TRBD1. The germline CDR1 and CDR2 sequences are SEHNR and FQNEAQ (reference sequence). Unmatched junction bases numbered 4, after V lost 5 bases and J lost 1 base. The CDR3 runs 14 residues. CDR3 coding DNA: TGTGCCAGCAGCCCAGGGGGATATAACTATGGCTACACCTTC. This sequence encodes CASSPGGYNYGYTF.

The chain uses TRBV6-6 and TRBJ1-6; D call uncertain. The CDR3 is 17 amino acids. Germline-derived CDR1 and CDR2 are MNHNY and SVGAGI (reference sequence). V lost 5 bases and J 4 bases, leaving 18 bases between the germline ends. The CDR3 protein is CASSPPGSHEYNSPLHF. The CDR3 region has the DNA TGTGCCAGCAGTCCCCCGGGCAGCCACGAATATAATTCACCCCTCCACTTT.

This sequence joins TRBV19 and TRBJ1-2; 9 nucleotides line up with TRBD1. Germline CDR1 and CDR2: LNHDA and SQIVND (reference sequence). This CDR3 region has 14 residues. Trimming took 7 bases from V and 4 from J; bases not matched to a gene: 7. The CDR3 region is CASIPGQGRYGYTF. The CDR3 nucleotides are TGTGCCAGTATTCCGGGACAGGGCCGCTATGGCTACACCTTC.